A selection of T cell receptor beta chains follows, all from one sample in a study of cytomegalovirus exposure and HLA in healthy donors. Using immunoSEQ multiplex PCR, the repertoire was profiled, and TCRdb retains in-frame clones only, with some absent. The repertoire includes just over 200,000 clones, 75% to 90% of them detected once, and about 3% sits in the top ten. Sequenced sample: PBMCs. The receptors stem from a woman in her thirties or forties in good health and CMV-seronegative. CDR3s include the opening cysteine and the closing phenylalanine or tryptophan. The order of the fields is V gene, clone size, J gene, D gene, CDR3 DNA, CDR3 protein. D genes are given only for firm matches. Size values are once, few and many counts, or a class for expanded clones, and some rows have none.

TRBV19,few,TRBJ1-1,NA,TGTGCCAGTAGTATAGCTAACACAGGGCGGACTGAAGCTTTCTTT,CASSIANTGRTEAFF
TRBV6-5,NA,TRBJ1-2,NA,TGTGCCGTCGGTATTGGCTACACCTTC,CAVGIGYTF
TRBV6-5,NA,TRBJ2-7,NA,TGTGCCAGCAGTTACCCTCCGGGAGATATTAACGAGCAGTACTTC,CASSYPPGDINEQYF
TRBV7-9,NA,TRBJ1-1,NA,TGTGCCAGCAGACCCACGACAGGACTCATGAACACTGAAGCTTTCTTT,CASRPTTGLMNTEAFF
TRBV7-3,NA,TRBJ2-1,TRBD2,TGTGCCAGCAGCCGGTCGGGGGGAAACAATGAGCAGTTCTTC,CASSRSGGNNEQFF
TRBV18,NA,TRBJ2-2,NA,TGTGCCAGCTCACCTCAGGGTTACACCGGGGAGCTGTTTTTT,CASSPQGYTGELFF
TRBV6-5,NA,TRBJ2-7,NA,TGTGCCAGCACGTCTGGGGGCGGTGGGGGTAACGAGCAGTACTTC,CASTSGGGGGNEQYF
TRBV19,NA,TRBJ1-1,NA,TGTGCCAGTAGTATACAGACGTCTAGCACTGAAGCTTTCTTT,CASSIQTSSTEAFF
TRBV7-9,NA,TRBJ2-1,TRBD2,TGTGCCAGCAGCTTCTTAGCGGGCTACTACAATGAGCAGTTCTTC,CASSFLAGYYNEQFF
TRBV7-2,NA,TRBJ2-7,TRBD2,TGTGCCAGCAGCTTATTGGGACTAGCGGGTATAAGAGGCAACGAGCAGTACTTC,CASSLLGLAGIRGNEQYF
TRBV4-1,NA,TRBJ1-5,NA,TGCGCCAGCAGCCAAGGGAGGGCGCAGCCCCAGCATTTT,CASSQGRAQPQHF
TRBV11-2,once,TRBJ2-3,TRBD2,TGTGCCAGCAGCTTAGATGGGCTAGCGGGAGGGCCATCATATACGCAGTATTTT,CASSLDGLAGGPSYTQYF
TRBV19,NA,TRBJ2-2,TRBD1,TGTGCCAGTAGTATGGGATCCGGGACAGGGGGATCCACCGGGGAGCTGTTTTTT,CASSMGSGTGGSTGELFF
TRBV18,NA,TRBJ2-7,TRBD1,TGTGCCAGCTCAGAGCCGGGACAGTTTTACGAGCAGTACTTC,CASSEPGQFYEQYF
TRBV4-1,NA,TRBJ2-3,NA,TGCGCCAGCAGCCAGGGTCACTACACAGATACGCAGTATTTT,CASSQGHYTDTQYF
TRBV5-6,NA,TRBJ2-1,TRBD2,TGTGCCAGCAGCCCGAGTGTTAGCGGGAGGAGAGATGAGCAGTTCTTC,CASSPSVSGRRDEQFF
TRBV30,NA,TRBJ2-2,NA,TGTGCCTGGACCCGGGACTTCAACACCGGGGAGCTGTTTTTT,CAWTRDFNTGELFF
TRBV11-2,NA,TRBJ2-2,TRBD2,TGTGCCAGCAGCACGACTAGCGGCGGGGAGCTGTTTTTT,CASSTTSGGELFF
TRBV15,NA,TRBJ2-7,TRBD2,TGTGCCACCAGCAGAGCTTCGTTTATAGGCGGGGGCTACGAGCAGTACTTC,CATSRASFIGGGYEQYF
TRBV2,NA,TRBJ1-3,TRBD1,TGTGCCAGCAGTGTCCAGGGGACAGCTGGAAACACCATATATTTT,CASSVQGTAGNTIYF
TRBV6-6,NA,TRBJ1-5,NA,TGTGCCAGCAGCTATTATAGCAATCAGCCCCAGCATTTT,CASSYYSNQPQHF
TRBV7-2,NA,TRBJ2-1,TRBD2,TGTGCCAGCAGCTTAGTGTGGAGGACTAGCGGGAGCCACAATGAGCAGTTCTTC,CASSLVWRTSGSHNEQFF